These 2 T cell receptor beta chains were all obtained from the same sample, sequenced in a study of T cells in women clearing cervical HPV infection. The protocol was immunoSEQ multiplex PCR, while the TCRdb copy is restricted to in-frame clones and leaves out a portion. The sample has tens of thousands of clones, and its top ten clones hold about 3.1%. The sequencing sample was made of blood buffy coat. The receptors were gathered from a woman aged 18 to 69 with a cervical HPV16 infection that either progressed to CIN3+ or cleared (not recorded which).

About this clone itself: The read ends 3 residues shy of where the CDR3 ends; the end is completed using the germline J gene. The chain combines TRBV5-1 with TRBJ2-2; D perhaps matches TRBD1 (5 bases). The CDR3 contains 16 residues. CDR1 is SGHRS and CDR2 is YFSETQ in the germline V gene. Partial CDR3 DNA: TGCGCCAGCAGCTTGATGGGCCGCTCTGGGGCCAACGTG. It yields the protein CASSLMGRSGANV. The whole CDR3 sequence reads CASSLMGRSGANVLFF. Variable domain in full (rest from reference TRBV5-1 and TRBJ2-2): KAGVTQTPRYLIKTRGQQVTLSCSPISGHRSVSWYQQTPGQGLQFLFEYFSETQRNKGNFPGRFSGRQFSNSRSEMNVSTLELGDSALYLCASSLMGRSGANVLFFGEGSRLTVL.

Partial CDR3 DNA: TGTGCCAGCAGCTTAGTGTCGGATGAG. Protein: CASSLVSDE. The complete CDR3 sequence is CASSLVSDEQFF. The chain joins TRBV11-2 to TRBJ2-1, with D hard to call. From the germline J gene comes the end of the CDR3, since the read stops 3 residues before it. Trimming pared 1 base from V and 8 bases from J, leaving 6 bases between. The CDR3 extends over 12 amino acids. Germline V lookup: CDR1 SGHAT, CDR2 FQNNGV. Full variable domain (outside the CDR3, taken from reference TRBV11-2 and TRBJ2-1): EAGVAQSPRYKIIEKRQSVAFWCNPISGHATLYWYQQILGQGPKLLIQFQNNGVVDDSQLPKDRFSAERLKGVDSTLKIQPAKLEDSAVYLCASSLVSDEQFFGPGTRLTVL.